Listed below are T cell receptor beta chains from one sample, sequenced in a study of OX40 agonist ivuxolimab in advanced cancers. TCRdb's table, derived via immunoSEQ multiplex PCR, lists solely in-frame clones and lacks some. Here the sample spans 100,000 to 150,000 clones, 92% being singletons. The sample was CD4+ or CD8+ T cells sorted from blood, taken in a trial of the OX40 agonist ivuxolimab. These receptors were obtained from an adult with an advanced solid tumor such as melanoma, head and neck, liver or kidney cancer. Each CDR3 is given with its conserved first and last residue. A D gene is named only where the DNA matches it firmly. A clone size is listed for some rows: how often the clone was seen (once, few, many), or a class if it is expanded.

TRBJ1-2	.	.	TRBV28	CASSLLSNSYGYTF	TGTGCCAGCAGTTTATTATCCAACAGCTATGGCTACACCTTC
TRBJ1-2	.	.	TRBV4-3	CASSPNPGAAYGYTF	TGCGCCAGCAGCCCGAACCCAGGGGCGGCCTATGGCTACACCTTC
TRBJ2-1	.	TRBD2	TRBV5-3	CARSLPSGRPNSSYNEQFF	TGTGCCAGAAGCTTGCCTAGCGGGAGGCCTAATAGCTCCTACAATGAGCAGTTCTTC
TRBJ2-1	.	TRBD1	TRBV19	CASSTTGGWEQFF	TGTGCCAGTAGTACGACAGGGGGTTGGGAGCAGTTCTTC
TRBJ2-7	once	TRBD1	TRBV6-5	CASSGLGTGAYEQYF	TGTGCCAGCAGTGGACTTGGGACAGGGGCGTACGAGCAGTACTTC
TRBJ2-3	.	.	TRBV7-2	CASISPADTQYF	TGTGCCAGCATCTCACCGGCAGATACGCAGTATTTT
TRBJ2-7	.	.	TRBV21-1	CASSKHKLTSSYEQYF	TGTGCCAGCAGCAAACACAAGCTAACCTCCTCCTACGAGCAGTACTTC
TRBJ2-3	.	TRBD2	TRBV18	CASSPLTSGSLTDTQYF	TGTGCCAGCTCACCGTTGACTAGCGGGAGTCTTACAGATACGCAGTATTTT
TRBJ2-3	.	TRBD2	TRBV6-5	CASSYSTSGTDTQYF	TGTGCCAGCAGTTACTCGACTAGCGGCACAGATACGCAGTATTTT
TRBJ2-2	.	TRBD1	TRBV28	CASTTGGTGELFF	TGTGCCAGCACCACAGGGGGGACCGGGGAGCTGTTTTTT
TRBJ2-3	.	.	TRBV7-9	CASSLASLSTDTQYF	TGTGCCAGCAGCTTAGCGTCGCTGAGCACAGATACGCAGTATTTT
TRBJ2-7	.	TRBD2	TRBV27	CASSPPGLGYEQYF	TGTGCCAGCAGTCCTCCGGGACTAGGGTACGAGCAGTACTTC
TRBJ2-1	.	TRBD2	TRBV19	CASSGSWTSGTYNEQFF	TGTGCCAGTAGTGGATCCTGGACTAGCGGAACCTACAATGAGCAGTTCTTC
TRBJ1-2	.	.	TRBV20-1	CSARDLYGYTF	TGCAGTGCTAGAGATCTCTATGGCTACACCTTC
TRBJ2-1	.	.	TRBV7-9	CASSLPGLTLQFF	TGTGCCAGCAGCCTACCGGGACTGACACTCCAGTTCTTC
TRBJ2-3	.	.	TRBV7-3	CASRPGQSTDTQYF	TGTGCCAGCAGACCGGGACAAAGCACAGATACGCAGTATTTT
TRBJ1-1	.	.	TRBV20-1	CSAEYTEAFF	TGCAGTGCAGAGTACACTGAAGCTTTCTTT
TRBJ2-2	once	.	TRBV7-9	CASSLRRGDTGELFF	TGTGCCAGCAGCCTTAGAAGGGGGGATACCGGGGAGCTGTTTTTT
TRBJ1-1	.	.	TRBV7-2	CASSRGRTEAFF	TGTGCCAGCAGCAGAGGACGGACTGAAGCTTTCTTT
TRBJ1-1	.	TRBD1	TRBV19	CASRGRTGAEAFF	TGTGCCAGTAGAGGACGGACAGGGGCTGAAGCTTTCTTT
TRBJ1-1	.	.	TRBV9	CASGVRPGGSRNTEAFF	TGTGCCAGCGGCGTACGCCCCGGGGGGTCCAGGAACACTGAAGCTTTCTTT
TRBJ2-7	.	.	TRBV19	CASSIRGSLTIYEQYF	TGTGCCAGTAGTATACGGGGAAGCCTTACGATCTACGAGCAGTACTTC
TRBJ1-6	.	.	TRBV9	CASSLGGQYNSPLHF	TGTGCCAGCAGCCTGGGCGGGCAGTATAATTCACCCCTCCACTTT
TRBJ2-1	.	TRBD2	TRBV6-5	CASSYGERDRYNEQFF	TGTGCCAGCAGTTACGGGGAGCGGGACCGATACAATGAGCAGTTCTTC
TRBJ2-7	.	TRBD2	TRBV27	CASSRGLAGVREQYF	TGTGCCAGCAGTCGGGGACTAGCGGGAGTGAGAGAGCAGTACTTC
TRBJ2-2	.	.	TRBV7-3	CASSLNRGNTGELFF	TGTGCCAGCAGCTTGAATCGCGGGAACACCGGGGAGCTGTTTTTT
TRBJ1-1	.	.	TRBV11-2	CASSLPPPGNTEAFF	TGTGCCAGCAGCTTGCCCCCGCCTGGGAACACTGAAGCTTTCTTT
TRBJ2-1	.	TRBD1	TRBV6-1	CASSDTTGGGFDEQFF	TGTGCCAGCAGTGATACTACAGGGGGAGGCTTCGATGAGCAGTTCTTC
TRBJ2-2	.	TRBD2	TRBV27	CASSFRPVLAGVKTGELFF	TGTGCCAGCAGTTTCCGACCTGTTCTAGCGGGAGTTAAGACCGGGGAGCTGTTTTTT
TRBJ2-1	.	.	TRBV7-6	CASSLAGTLNEQFF	TGTGCCAGCAGCTTAGCGGGGACACTAAATGAGCAGTTCTTC
TRBJ1-1	.	.	TRBV7-9	CASSPGTVEGTEAFF	TGTGCCAGCAGCCCAGGGACCGTCGAAGGGACTGAAGCTTTCTTT
TRBJ2-3	.	.	TRBV5-1	CASSPLGVWDTQYF	TGCGCCAGCAGCCCACTAGGGGTTTGGGATACGCAGTATTTT
TRBJ1-2	.	.	TRBV5-1	CASSLYNSNYGYTF	TGCGCCAGCAGCTTGTACAACAGTAATTATGGCTACACCTTC
TRBJ2-7	.	TRBD2	TRBV27	CASSAEGLGREYEQYF	TGTGCCAGCAGTGCCGAGGGACTAGGTAGGGAATACGAGCAGTACTTC
TRBJ1-2	.	TRBD1	TRBV30	CAWEPGGAYGYTF	TGTGCCTGGGAACCAGGGGGCGCCTATGGCTACACCTTC
TRBJ2-3	.	.	TRBV28	CASSLGTWADTQYF	TGTGCCAGCAGTCTTGGGACATGGGCAGATACGCAGTATTTT
TRBJ1-3	.	TRBD1	TRBV19	CASSIPTGLGNTIYF	TGTGCCAGTAGTATCCCGACAGGGCTCGGAAACACCATATATTTT
TRBJ2-5	.	.	TRBV18	CASSPLGGSGVTRETQYF	TGTGCCAGCTCACCACTAGGAGGTAGCGGAGTGACTCGGGAGACCCAGTACTTC
TRBJ2-7	.	.	TRBV7-2	CASSSGLPYEQYF	TGTGCCAGCAGCTCGGGACTCCCCTACGAGCAGTACTTC
TRBJ2-1	.	TRBD2	TRBV19	CASSIVAGGINEQFF	TGTGCCAGTAGTATAGTGGCGGGAGGGATCAATGAGCAGTTCTTC
TRBJ2-5	.	.	TRBV2	CASSRDPQETQYF	TGTGCCAGCTCCCGGGACCCACAAGAGACCCAGTACTTC
TRBJ1-1	.	.	TRBV5-4	CASSSGQFLTEAFF	TGTGCCAGCAGCTCCGGACAGTTTCTCACTGAAGCTTTCTTT
TRBJ1-1	.	.	TRBV4-1	CASSQVSPLDGNTEAFF	TGCGCCAGCAGCCAAGTTAGCCCCCTGGACGGGAACACTGAAGCTTTCTTT
TRBJ1-1	.	.	TRBV28	CASMGRMNTEAFF	TGTGCCAGCATGGGACGGATGAACACTGAAGCTTTCTTT
TRBJ1-5	.	.	TRBV28	CASSRTVSPKGQPQHF	TGTGCCAGCAGTAGGACAGTCAGCCCGAAGGGACAGCCCCAGCATTTT
TRBJ1-5	few	.	TRBV19	CASRQVSNQPQHF	TGTGCCAGCCGACAGGTTAGCAATCAGCCCCAGCATTTT
TRBJ2-1	.	.	TRBV5-1	CASSFTSLRYNEQFF	TGCGCCAGCAGCTTTACGAGCTTACGCTACAATGAGCAGTTCTTC
TRBJ1-1	.	.	TRBV4-3	CASSQVGRGNTEAFF	TGCGCCAGCAGCCAAGTAGGTAGGGGGAACACTGAAGCTTTCTTT
TRBJ1-5	once	.	TRBV18	CASSPGSPVNRQPQHF	TGTGCCAGCTCACCAGGCTCACCGGTGAATCGGCAGCCCCAGCATTTT
TRBJ2-1	.	.	TRBV5-1	CASSLDRADYNEQFF	TGCGCCAGCAGCTTGGATCGAGCGGACTACAATGAGCAGTTCTTC
TRBJ1-2	.	.	TRBV30	CAWSVLAYGYTF	TGTGCCTGGAGTGTACTGGCCTATGGCTACACCTTC
TRBJ1-2	.	TRBD1	TRBV5-1	CASSFGQGNGYTF	TGCGCCAGCAGCTTCGGACAGGGTAACGGCTACACCTTC
TRBJ1-5	.	.	TRBV5-8	CASSWGRAGAPNQPQHF	TGTGCCAGCAGCTGGGGACGGGCAGGGGCCCCCAATCAGCCCCAGCATTTT
TRBJ1-1	.	.	TRBV2	CASSTGTLAFF	TGTGCCAGCAGCACCGGGACGTTGGCTTTCTTT
TRBJ2-1	.	TRBD1	TRBV10-2	CASSESTGVAEQFF	TGCGCCAGCAGTGAGTCGACAGGGGTTGCTGAGCAGTTCTTC
TRBJ2-1	once	TRBD1	TRBV7-3	CASSLTGQGYNEQFF	TGTGCCAGCAGCTTAACGGGACAGGGCTACAATGAGCAGTTCTTC
TRBJ2-3	.	.	TRBV28	CASSPTSTDTQYF	TGTGCCAGCAGTCCTACTAGCACAGATACGCAGTATTTT